The source of this T cell receptor beta chain is a study of shared clonotypes between healthy human individuals. The study, taken as a whole, reports: Tissue TCR repertoires likely differ from these blood-only repertoires. Generally, estimated richness proved larger in naive subsets than it did in memory subsets.

Sorted-subset replicate PCRs used about 200 ng DNA, tens of thousands of T cell genomes. The assay was immunoSEQ multiplex PCR, and TCRdb's table has in-frame clones only and misses some. The sample has 2.5 million or so clones, approximately 94% seen once. Division of CD4+ cells produced a CD45RA+ naive subset and a CD45RA-negative memory subset. Comments on this clone: Its target is not known.

This clonotype was sampled from a man aged 18 to 30 in good health. Specimen: naive CD4+ T cells sorted from blood. Sample subset: CD45RA+ positively selected.

CDR3 region: CASISGGTSGGQETQYF. The CDR3 nucleotides are TGTGCCAGCATATCGGGAGGGACTAGCGGGGGGCAAGAGACCCAGTACTTC. J is TRBJ2-5 and V is TRBV2; 15 nucleotides line up with TRBD2. The CDR3 has 17 residues. Germline-derived CDR1 and CDR2 are SNHLY and FYNNEI. V shed 7 bases and J 2 bases; nucleotides not matched to a gene: 8. Looking up the rest from reference TRBV2 and TRBJ2-5 gives the full variable domain: EPEVTQTPSHQVTQMGQEVILRCVPISNHLYFYWYRQILGQKVEFLVSFYNNEISEKSEIFDDQFSVERPDGSNFTLKIRSTKLEDSAMYFCASISGGTSGGQETQYFGPGTRLLVL.